This TCR beta chain was retrieved from a study of beta chain features in type 1 diabetes. Across the whole study: Patients were similar to healthy donors in age and gender (as well as in cell yields).

Notes on the study in general: The study found moderately but significantly shorter TCRB CDR3s in all four CD4+ subsets of Type 1 diabetes patients.

The sequenced template was cDNA made from the entire isolated RNA. Samples of naive, central memory and regulatory T cells yielded a mean of about 3.4 million reads. Measured with immunoSEQ multiplex PCR; TCRdb has only the in-frame clones, and not every one. The repertoire has about 260,000 clones, about 20% of them found once; the top ten carry 0.028%. The single heparinised draw taken from each donor contained about 110 mL of blood on average. CD45RO/CCR7/CD25/CD127/CD95/CD27 staining was used to isolate CD4+ naive, central memory, regulatory and stem cell-like memory cells by sorting. In the case of this clone: Its target is not known.

V dropped 1 base and J dropped 1; count of bases not matched to a gene: 4. Germline V gives CDR1 SGDLS, CDR2 YYNGEE. The length of the CDR3 is 15 residues. This receptor was obtained from a woman in her forties with type 1 diabetes. This rearrangement joins TRBV9 to TRBJ2-5; 7 nucleotides line up with TRBD2. The sequencing input was naive CD4+ T cells from blood. This chain's CDR3 is CASSVSASGQETQYF. CDR3 sequence (DNA): TGTGCCAGCAGCGTATCCGCTAGCGGCCAAGAGACCCAGTACTTC. The variable domain in full, completed from reference TRBV9 and TRBJ2-5, reads DSGVTQTPKHLITATGQRVTLRCSPRSGDLSVYWYQQSLDQGLQFLIQYYNGEERAKGNILERFSAQQFPDLHSELNLSSLELGDSALYFCASSVSASGQETQYFGPGTRLLVL.